The 21 T cell receptor beta chains listed next were all sequenced from one sample in a study of blood T cell repertoires in COVID-19. Profiling relied on immunoSEQ multiplex PCR, and the TCRdb table lists in-frame clones only, not all of them. Of 25,000 to 35,000 clones listed, roughly nine tenths were seen once; the top ten hold approximately 5.4%. Sequenced sample: peripheral blood. These receptors all come from a man aged 55 to 70 with active COVID-19.

This clone was counted a single time. V is TRBV24-1 and J is TRBJ1-2, with a weak D call TRBD1 (5 bases). This CDR3 has 16 amino acids. V lost 4 bases and J 5 bases, leaving 19 bases between the germline ends. Germline CDR1 and CDR2: KGHDR and SFDVKD. CDR3 in amino acids: CATSDTTVTAYYGYTF. CDR3 bases: TGTGCCACCAGTGACACCACGGTGACAGCCTATTATGGCTACACCTTC.

The J gene is TRBJ1-2, the V gene TRBV6-5; 8 bases line up with TRBD1. Germline V gene lookup returns CDR1 MNHEY and CDR2 SVGAGI. The V and J ends lost 6 bases and 1 base, in that order; junction bases with no gene match: 1. The CDR3 has 13 amino acids. CDR3 in DNA: TGTGCCAGCAGCAGGGGGCTTAACTATGGCTACACCTTC. It translates to CASSRGLNYGYTF.

The chain is built from TRBV5-1 and TRBJ2-2; 10 nucleotides line up with TRBD1. The CDR3 is made up of 14 amino acids. The V gene's germline CDR1 is SGHRS and CDR2 YFSETQ. V shed 3 bases and J 7 bases; nucleotides not matched to a gene: 3. The CDR3 sequence is CASSSGQGFGELFF. For the CDR3, the DNA is TGCGCCAGCAGCTCGGGACAGGGGTTCGGGGAGCTGTTTTTT. The full variable domain, its missing parts supplied by reference TRBV5-1 and TRBJ2-2, is KAGVTQTPRYLIKTRGQQVTLSCSPISGHRSVSWYQQTPGQGLQFLFEYFSETQRNKGNFPGRFSGRQFSNSRSEMNVSTLELGDSALYLCASSSGQGFGELFFGEGSRLTVL.

Turning to this clone: Compared with germline, one end of the junction differs, possibly owing to a read error. This chain uses TRBV24-1 with TRBJ2-2, with D unclear. The CDR3 is made up of 14 amino acids. Germline V CDR1 and CDR2: KGHDR, SFDVKD. The CDR3 loop is CVTSDLTPTGELFF. In DNA, the CDR3 is TGTGTCACCAGTGATTTGACACCTACCGGGGAGCTGTTTTTT.

This clone was recorded once. J is TRBJ1-1 and V is TRBV5-6; tentatively, D is TRBD1 (6 bases). The CDR3 has 15 amino acids. V was pared by 0 bases and J by 4 bases, with 13 bases between. In germline, CDR1 is SGHDT, CDR2 YYEEEE. The DNA of the CDR3 is TGTGCCAGCAGCTTGGGGCGCAGGGGAAGCACTGAAGCTTTCTTT. Its protein is CASSLGRRGSTEAFF.

This clone was counted a few times. The chain combines TRBV5-4 with TRBJ1-2; 9 bases are a match to TRBD1. V was pared by 1 base and J by 8 bases, with 9 bases of the junction left unmatched. There are 15 residues in the CDR3. Germline CDR1 SGHNT, CDR2 YYREEE (reference sequence). DNA for the CDR3: TGTGCCAGCAGCTTGTGGACAGGGGAGAGAGGCGGCTACACCTTC. This encodes CASSLWTGERGGYTF.

V usage is TRBV27 and J usage is TRBJ2-3; 7 nucleotides align to TRBD2. The CDR3 is 13 residues long. In germline, CDR1 is MNHEY, CDR2 SMNVEV (reference sequence). After removal of 4 bases from V and 9 bases from J, the junction contained 7 bases not matched to a gene. CDR3 nucleotide sequence: TGTGCCAGCAGTTCGGGGGGAGGAGAAACGCAGTATTTT. The encoded protein is CASSSGGGETQYF.

The chain has TRBV3-1 (or the pseudogene TRBV3-2) and TRBJ2-7; no clear D. The V end was cut by 3 bases, the J end by 8 bases, with 11 bases between. Germline V gives CDR1 LGHDT, CDR2 YNNKEL (reference sequence). CDR3 length equals 12 residues. DNA for the CDR3: TGTGCCAGCAGCCAGGCCCAGGCTAAGCAGTACTTC. Protein: CASSQAQAKQYF.

This clone was seen a single time. The genes are TRBV5-6 and TRBJ1-1, with TRBD1 matching over 9 bases. The germline V gene has CDR1 SGHDT and CDR2 YYEEEE. Trimming removed 0 bases from V and 4 bases from J; junction bases left unmatched: 1. This CDR3 is 14 amino acids long. CDR3 sequence: CASSLGTGATEAFF. In DNA form, the CDR3 reads TGTGCCAGCAGCTTGGGGACAGGGGCCACTGAAGCTTTCTTT.

This clone was observed once. The V and J genes are TRBV15 and TRBJ1-6; D is undetermined. CDR3 length: 14 amino acids. Germline V gene data show CDR1 as LNHNV and CDR2 as YYDKDF (reference sequence). V gave up 5 bases and J gave up 4 bases, with 9 bases separating them. CDR3 loop: CATSPDKYNSPLHF. As DNA, the CDR3 is TGTGCCACCAGCCCCGACAAATATAATTCACCCCTCCACTTT.

CDR3 region: CSVQGAGSTDTQYF. The CDR3 DNA reads as TGCAGCGTACAGGGGGCGGGGAGCACAGATACGCAGTATTTT. V and J are TRBV29-1 and TRBJ2-3; 9 bases map to TRBD1. V trimming: 6 bases; J trimming: 0 bases; junction bases outside the gene matches: 4. This CDR3 spans 14 amino acids. Germline values: CDR1 SQVTM, CDR2 ANQGSEA.

This chain links TRBV6-2 or TRBV6-3 with TRBJ2-1, with 7 nucleotides matching TRBD2. In germline, CDR1 is MNHEY, CDR2 SVGEGT. The CDR3 is made up of 14 amino acids. Losses at the gene ends were 0 bases for V and 6 bases for J; bases not matched to a gene: 2. CDR3 in DNA: TGTGCCAGCAGTTACTCACTAGCGAGCAATGAGCAGTTCTTC. This translates into CASSYSLASNEQFF.

J is TRBJ1-1 and V is TRBV18; D ambiguous. V was pared by 1 base and J by 1 base, with 10 bases between. The CDR3 runs 15 residues. Germline V CDR1 and CDR2: KGHSH, LQKENI. CDR3 in amino acids: CASSPLDSTNTEAFF. The CDR3, as DNA: TGTGCCAGCTCACCACTTGACTCAACGAACACTGAAGCTTTCTTT. Using reference TRBV18 and TRBJ1-1 for the parts outside the CDR3, the full variable domain is NAGVMQNPRHLVRRRGQEARLRCSPMKGHSHVYWYRQLPEEGLKFMVYLQKENIIDESGMPKERFSAEFPKEGPSILRIQQVVRGDSAAYFCASSPLDSTNTEAFFGQGTRLTVV.

This clone was counted between two and nine times. The chain recombines TRBV7-9 with TRBJ1-2, with 7 bases identical to TRBD1. Germline V gene lookup returns CDR1 SEHNR and CDR2 FQNEAQ (reference sequence). V was clipped by 5 bases and J by 4 bases; unmatched bases: 7. There are 14 residues in the CDR3. In DNA, the CDR3 is TGTGCCAGCAGCCAACAGGGGCTGGGCTATGGCTACACCTTC. Its protein product is CASSQQGLGYGYTF.

V gene TRBV28 combines with J gene TRBJ1-2; D is undetermined. Looked up from germline, CDR1 is MDHEN and CDR2 is SYDVKM. V was shortened by 6 bases and J by 7 bases, with 15 bases between the two germline ends. CDR3 length equals 13 residues. CDR3 residues: CASSPLRLPGYTF. The DNA of the CDR3 is TGTGCCAGCAGCCCCTTAAGACTACCTGGCTACACCTTC.

V is TRBV4-1 and J is TRBJ2-3, with 9 bases lining up with TRBD2. CDR1 and CDR2 from the germline V gene are MGHRA and YSYEKL. Unmatched junction bases numbered 6, after V lost 4 bases and J lost 1 base. CDR3 size: 16 residues. DNA of the CDR3: TGCGCCAGCAGCCGCGGGGGGGCCCCCCGCACAGATACGCAGTATTTT. This sequence encodes CASSRGGAPRTDTQYF.

The J gene is TRBJ2-1, the V gene TRBV6-1; D not certain. The CDR3 covers 11 residues. Trimming left V 5 bases short and J 4 bases short, with 3 bases between. The germline gives CDR1 MNHNS, CDR2 SASEGT. The CDR3 region has the DNA TGTGCCAGCAGTCAATACAATGAGCAGTTCTTC. Its protein is CASSQYNEQFF.

The chain links TRBV21-1 to TRBJ1-5; the D call of TRBD1 is as the table states it, not checked on the DNA. TRBV21-1 is a documented pseudogene. CDR3 length equals 17 residues. The CDR3, as DNA: TGTGCCAGCAGTCCACCTGGGACACCAGATAGCAATCAGCCCCAGCATTTT. Translating it yields CASSPPGTPDSNQPQHF.

J is TRBJ1-2 and V is TRBV5-4, with 7 positions matching TRBD1. CDR3 length: 13 residues. Trimming removed 4 bases from V and 8 bases from J; junction bases left unmatched: 8. CDR1 is SGHNT and CDR2 is YYREEE in the germline V gene (reference sequence). The CDR3 DNA follows: TGTGCCAGCAGCCTAGGGACAGCAGCGGGCTACACCTTC. As protein: CASSLGTAAGYTF.

This sequence joins TRBV5-1 and TRBJ2-2, with a possible D match to TRBD1 (5 bases). This CDR3 contains 17 residues. V was trimmed by 4 bases and J by 0 bases, leaving 16 bases between them. CDR1 SGHRS and CDR2 YFSETQ come from the germline V gene. CDR3 sequence reads: CASSPLGQSANTGELFF. Written as DNA, the CDR3 is TGCGCCAGCAGCCCCTTGGGGCAGTCTGCGAACACCGGGGAGCTGTTTTTT.

V usage is TRBV5-1 and J usage is TRBJ2-1; 7 nucleotides match TRBD1. Germline CDR1 is SGHRS and CDR2 is YFSETQ. The CDR3 is 15 amino acids. The trim removed 4 bases at V and 0 bases at J, leaving 4 bases unmatched. In nucleotides, the CDR3 is TGCGCCAGCAGCGCGACAGGGAACTCCTACAATGAGCAGTTCTTC. Its protein is CASSATGNSYNEQFF.